This is a list of T cell receptor beta chains from one sample in a study of blood T cells in healthy people across ages. MiXCR, run by TCRdb on the 5' RACE reads, gives a single entry per CDR3 protein. The sample has hundreds of thousands of distinct CDR3 sequences, around 20% seen once. The material sequenced was blood. These receptors were obtained from a man aged 70-80 years in good health. Each CDR3 is given with its conserved first and last residue. The order of the fields is D gene, V gene, clone size, J gene, CDR3 DNA, CDR3 protein. D genes are given only for firm matches. Not all rows give a size; the values are once, few, many and, for expanded clones, a class.

D: TRBD1
V: TRBV11-2
size: few
J: TRBJ2-2
DNA: TGTGCCAGCAGCTTAGACAGGGGGATCCCCGGGGAGCTGTTTTTT
CDR3: CASSLDRGIPGELFF

D: NA
V: TRBV24-1
size: few
J: TRBJ1-5
DNA: TGTGCCACCAGTGATTCGCGGGCAGGGCCTCAGCCCCAGCATTTT
CDR3: CATSDSRAGPQPQHF

D: NA
V: TRBV7-8
size: NA
J: TRBJ2-5
DNA: TGTGCCAGCAGCTTAGTACCAACAGAAGAGACCCAGTACTTC
CDR3: CASSLVPTEETQYF

D: TRBD2
V: TRBV5-1
size: few
J: TRBJ2-3
DNA: TGCGCCAGCAGCTTGCCCCTAGCGGGACAATGGCCAGATACGCAGTATTTT
CDR3: CASSLPLAGQWPDTQYF

D: NA
V: TRBV9
size: NA
J: TRBJ2-5
DNA: TGTGCCAGCAGCGTAGAGATTAGCGAAGAGACCCAGTACTTC
CDR3: CASSVEISEETQYF

D: NA
V: TRBV3-1
size: NA
J: TRBJ2-1
DNA: TGTGCCAGCAGCCATCAACCTCTTATAGCGGACAATGAGCAGTTCTTC
CDR3: CASSHQPLIADNEQFF

D: NA
V: TRBV11-2
size: few
J: TRBJ1-3
DNA: TGTGCCAGCAGCCTCTCCGGACAAGGGGGAAACACCATATATTTT
CDR3: CASSLSGQGGNTIYF

D: TRBD2
V: TRBV6-5
size: NA
J: TRBJ2-5
DNA: TGTGCCAGCCGTTCTACTAGCGGGAGCAGAGATCAAGAGACCCAGTACTTC
CDR3: CASRSTSGSRDQETQYF

D: NA
V: TRBV5-1
size: NA
J: TRBJ2-1
DNA: TGCGCCAGCAGCTCGGAAGTGCGGGAAAGTGAGCAGTTCTTC
CDR3: CASSSEVRESEQFF

D: TRBD2
V: TRBV7-8
size: few
J: TRBJ2-1
DNA: TGTGCCAGCAGCTTCGGATCTGGTAGGGCTAGCGGCTACAATGAGCAGTTCTTC
CDR3: CASSFGSGRASGYNEQFF

D: NA
V: TRBV7-2
size: NA
J: TRBJ2-3
DNA: TGTGCCAGCAGCTTACGACCCGCGGACACGCAGTATTTT
CDR3: CASSLRPADTQYF

D: TRBD1
V: TRBV5-1
size: few
J: TRBJ2-5
DNA: TGCGCCAGCAGCAAGTCCCGGGACAGGGAGGAGACCCAGTACTTC
CDR3: CASSKSRDREETQYF

D: TRBD2
V: TRBV5-1
size: few
J: TRBJ2-1
DNA: TGCGCCAGCAGCTTGGGACTAGCGGGAGCAGATGAGCAGTTCTTC
CDR3: CASSLGLAGADEQFF

D: TRBD1
V: TRBV5-1
size: NA
J: TRBJ2-6
DNA: TGCGCCAGCAGCAGGACAGGGATTACGATCTCTGGGGCCAACGTCCTGACTTTC
CDR3: CASSRTGITISGANVLTF

D: TRBD2
V: TRBV28
size: few
J: TRBJ2-3
DNA: TGTGCCAGCAGTTGGACTAGCGGTGCCACAGATACGCAGTATTTT
CDR3: CASSWTSGATDTQYF

D: TRBD1
V: TRBV3-1
size: few
J: TRBJ2-3
DNA: TGTGCCAGCAGCCCGGGACAGGGGGCGTCTACAGATACGCAGTATTTT
CDR3: CASSPGQGASTDTQYF

D: TRBD2
V: TRBV13
size: NA
J: TRBJ2-1
DNA: TGTGCCAGCAGCTTAAGTCCTAAGACTAGCGCAACTAAGGGTCACAATGAGCAGTTCTTC
CDR3: CASSLSPKTSATKGHNEQFF

D: TRBD2
V: TRBV29-1
size: NA
J: TRBJ2-2
DNA: TGCAGCGTTGAAAGACTAGCGGGAGAGGAGGGCGGGGAGCTGTTTTTT
CDR3: CSVERLAGEEGGELFF

D: NA
V: TRBV10-3
size: NA
J: TRBJ1-5
DNA: TGTGCCATCAGTGAAACAGGTCTTAGCAATCAGCCCCAGCATTTT
CDR3: CAISETGLSNQPQHF

D: NA
V: TRBV18
size: few
J: TRBJ2-1
DNA: TGTGCCAGCTCACCAGAAGGTGAGCAGTTCTTC
CDR3: CASSPEGEQFF

D: TRBD1
V: TRBV29-1
size: NA
J: TRBJ1-1
DNA: TGCAGCGTTGTTGAGGGGGCCACTGAAGCTTTCTTT
CDR3: CSVVEGATEAFF

D: NA
V: TRBV2
size: NA
J: TRBJ2-5
DNA: TGTGCCAGCAGTGAAAGGGGTCGGGAGCAGTACTTC
CDR3: CASSERGREQYF

D: NA
V: TRBV2
size: many
J: TRBJ2-1
DNA: TGTGCCAGCAGTGTGCGACGAAATGAGCAGTTCTTC
CDR3: CASSVRRNEQFF

D: NA
V: TRBV4-1
size: few
J: TRBJ1-4
DNA: TGCGCCAGCAGCCAACAGGACAGAAGTAATGAAAAACTGTTTTTT
CDR3: CASSQQDRSNEKLFF

D: TRBD2
V: TRBV6-5
size: NA
J: TRBJ2-1
DNA: TGCGCCAGCAGTTATCCGGGACTAGCGGGAGGCCATGAGCAGTTCTTC
CDR3: CASSYPGLAGGHEQFF

D: NA
V: TRBV5-1
size: NA
J: TRBJ2-3
DNA: TGCGCCAGCAGTTCAGAACTCACAGATACGCAGTATTTT
CDR3: CASSSELTDTQYF

D: TRBD1
V: TRBV7-9
size: NA
J: TRBJ1-2
DNA: TGTGCCAGCAGCTTAGCGGACAGGGGTGACTATGGCTACACCTTC
CDR3: CASSLADRGDYGYTF

D: NA
V: TRBV3-1
size: NA
J: TRBJ2-5
DNA: TGTGCCAGCAGCCAAGGGTGGGACCAAGAGACCCAGTACTTC
CDR3: CASSQGWDQETQYF

D: NA
V: TRBV7-2
size: NA
J: TRBJ2-5
DNA: TGTGCCAGCAGCGCAAGGGGTGGCGGAGAGACCCAGTACTTC
CDR3: CASSARGGGETQYF

D: TRBD2
V: TRBV20-1
size: many
J: TRBJ2-5
DNA: TGCAGTGCTAGAGATATCCGAGCGGGAGGCACGGAGACCCAGTACTTC
CDR3: CSARDIRAGGTETQYF

D: NA
V: TRBV28
size: NA
J: TRBJ2-6
DNA: TGTGCCCCCGCTGGAGGGGGATATGGGGCCAACGTCCCGACTTTC
CDR3: CAPAGGGYGANVPTF

D: NA
V: TRBV20-1
size: few
J: TRBJ2-3
DNA: TGCAGTGCCCCCCCAGCGGATGCTAGCACAGATACGCAGTATTTT
CDR3: CSAPPADASTDTQYF

D: TRBD1
V: TRBV6-5
size: few
J: TRBJ1-3
DNA: TGTGCCAGCAGACCTCCGGGACAGTCCGTGACCATATATTTT
CDR3: CASRPPGQSVTIYF

D: TRBD2
V: TRBV3-1
size: few
J: TRBJ2-7
DNA: TGTGCCAGCAGCCAGGCACTAGCGGCCTCCTACGAGCAGTACTTC
CDR3: CASSQALAASYEQYF

D: TRBD1
V: TRBV5-1
size: NA
J: TRBJ2-7
DNA: TGCGCCAGCAGCCCCAGGGGGACAGACTACGAGCAGTACTTC
CDR3: CASSPRGTDYEQYF